These 9 T cell receptor beta chains originate from one sample sequenced in a study of OX40 agonist ivuxolimab in advanced cancers. Method: immunoSEQ multiplex PCR; TCRdb's copy keeps in-frame clones and lacks some. The profile covers some 76,000 clones, with about 87% appearing a single time and 5.5% to 7.5% taken by the ten largest. The sequences come from CD4+ or CD8+ T cells sorted from blood, collected in a trial of the OX40 agonist ivuxolimab. All receptors derive from an adult with an advanced solid tumor such as melanoma, head and neck, liver or kidney cancer.

This clone has a single count. The V call is TRBV10-3, the J call TRBJ2-4, with a weak D call TRBD2 (5 bases). CDR1 is ENHRY, CDR2 SYGVKD, per germline. The V and J ends lost 4 bases and 8 bases respectively, with 15 bases between them. The CDR3 loop spans 14 amino acids. The CDR3 DNA reads as TGTGCCATCAGTGGTAACTCTAAGGAGGACATTCAGTACTTC. This encodes CAISGNSKEDIQYF.

A single count supports this clone. V usage is TRBV11-1 and J usage is TRBJ2-2; tentatively, D is TRBD1 (6 bases). The CDR3 extends over 14 amino acids. V dropped 5 bases and J dropped 5 bases, with 12 bases sitting between them. The germline gives CDR1 SGHAT, CDR2 FQDESV (reference sequence). The CDR3 DNA reads TGTGCCAGCAGCCCATACAGGGTTACCGGGGAGCTGTTTTTT. Its translation: CASSPYRVTGELFF.

The chain couples TRBV6-5 to TRBJ2-2; D is unclear. Germline-derived CDR1 and CDR2 are MNHEY and SVGAGI. V lost 4 bases and J 4 bases, leaving 4 bases between the germline ends. This CDR3 has 12 residues. The CDR3 nucleotides are TGTGCCAGCAGTTCGGGCACCGGGGAGCTGTTTTTT. Translating it yields CASSSGTGELFF.

The chain carries TRBV30 and TRBJ1-1; D is unclear. The CDR3 length is 13 residues. The ends were cut back, 5 bases at V and 2 bases at J, with 12 bases in the middle. Germline V gene sequence: CDR1 GTSNPN, CDR2 SVGIG (reference sequence). CDR3 coding DNA: TGTGCCTGGTCCCGACCGAAAAACACTGAAGCTTTCTTT. This sequence encodes CAWSRPKNTEAFF.

Remarks on this clone: In the same sample, other DNA sequences code for this CDR3. This rearrangement joins TRBV18 to TRBJ2-2, with D unclear. The germline V and J ends were trimmed by 3 bases and 1 base, with 3 bases remaining between them. In germline, CDR1 is KGHSH, CDR2 LQKENI. The CDR3 loop spans 13 amino acids. CDR3 sequence: CASSPLNTGELFF. The CDR3 DNA sequence: TGTGCCAGCTCACCCCTGAACACCGGGGAGCTGTTTTTT.

This chain links TRBV2 with TRBJ2-5; 9 nucleotides agree with TRBD1. CDR1 and CDR2 from the germline V gene are SNHLY and FYNNEI. The CDR3 has 14 amino acids. With 7 bases clipped from V and 3 bases from J, the junction kept 6 bases outside the gene matches. The CDR3 sequence: CASNGQGREETQYF. The CDR3, as DNA: TGTGCCAGCAACGGACAGGGGAGGGAAGAGACCCAGTACTTC.

As to this clone: At one boundary the junction diverges from the germline segment, which might be a read error. The sample carries other DNA sequences with the same CDR3. This chain links TRBV19 with TRBJ1-2, with 9 bases identical to TRBD1. This CDR3 has 15 amino acids. The germline gives CDR1 LNHDA, CDR2 SQIVND (reference sequence). The CDR3 bases are TGCGCCAGTAGTATCCCGGGACAGGGAAACTATGGCTACACCTTC. Amino acids: CASSIPGQGNYGYTF. The complete variable domain, with remaining parts taken from reference TRBV19 and TRBJ1-2, reads DGGITQSPKYLFRKEGQNVTLSCEQNLNHDAMYWYRQDPGQGLRLIYYSQIVNDFQKGDIAEGYSVSREKKESFPLTVTSAQKNPTAFYLCASSIPGQGNYGYTFGSGTRLTVV.

The rearrangement uses TRBV18 and TRBJ2-5, with 8 positions matching TRBD1. The junction had 7 bases not matched to a gene; V was cut back by 8 bases and J by 5 bases. This CDR3 has 13 amino acids. Germline V gene sequence: CDR1 KGHSH, CDR2 LQKENI. The chain's CDR3 is CASTRTGIETQYF. The CDR3 nucleotides are TGTGCCAGCACGAGGACAGGGATCGAGACCCAGTACTTC.

The chain is built from TRBV11-2 and TRBJ1-1; possible D gene TRBD1, 5 bases. Germline V CDR1 and CDR2: SGHAT, FQNNGV. V was cut by 6 bases and J by 4 bases, with 18 bases left in between. The CDR3 spans 15 residues. The CDR3 spells CASRFRIDSRTEAFF. As DNA, the CDR3 is TGTGCCAGCAGGTTTCGTATCGACAGTCGCACTGAAGCTTTCTTT.